This T cell receptor beta chain comes out of a study of blood T cell repertoires in COVID-19 (TCRdb year 2020). With respect to the entire study: Collaborator samples came from the United States, Italy and Spain and covered acute and convalescent phases of COVID-19. The material from the prospective study consisted of cDNA or gDNA derived from T cells, B-cell-depleted T cells, or PBMCs. The dataset comprised deeply sampled blood TCRbeta repertoires from subjects exposed to, actively infected with, or recovered from COVID-19. The repertoires were made available in a free public database intended to serve as a resource for research on the immune response to SARS-CoV-2. The samples were drawn from the first 160 participants of the ongoing ImmuneRACE study and from 950 to 1,500 subjects provided by 6 global collaborators. A de-identified subject ID, COVID-19 status, age in years and sex were almost always included in the sample metadata. HLA class I and class II types, where available, came from metadata supplied by the sample provider rather than from assay-based typing.

Collaborating institutions collected whole blood in K2EDTA tubes following their own protocols. For TCRbeta analysis, collaborator samples were shipped as frozen whole blood, as isolated PBMCs, or as DNA extracted from either sample type. The immunoSEQ Assay, a bias-controlled multiplex PCR, was used to amplify TCRbeta CDR3 regions from genomic DNA. In the source study's methods: Nucleated cell counts per sample were estimated from amplification of reference gene primers within the assay. To quantify the absolute abundance of each unique TCRbeta CDR3 rearrangement, sequence reads were collapsed and filtered. For each sample, productive Simpson clonality was calculated as the square root of Simpson's diversity index over productive rearrangements. Imported from immuneACCESS, the table was reduced by TCRdb to in-frame sequences with V and J called. These copies leave out some clones; in studies compared against another copy, an unresolved V gene accounts for under half, and the cause of the remainder is not known. That table gives V, J and clone size, and the DNA gave D and trimming. This sample gives about 160,000 clones in total; 60% to 85% of them show up just once. Jointly, the top ten make up roughly 8% of the sample.

Paper-wide results and their limitations: Clinical and demographic metadata were provided uncurated, with the amount varying by source and participant.

With respect to this clone: Its antigen target is currently unknown. Per-base qualities were not stored, and no clone one base away is much larger.

Trimmed from V: 6 bases; trimmed from J: 4 bases; junction bases lacking a gene match: 12. For CDR1 and CDR2, the germline V gene lists MNHEY and SVGEGT. The CDR3 has 16 amino acids, counting the end cysteine and phenylalanine. The sequence is cut down to CDR3 DNA, 48 bases in frame from base 1. Recombination joined TRBV6-2 or TRBV6-3 with TRBJ1-2; 9 bases in between match TRBD1. The TCR originated in a man aged 60 to 69 with acute or convalescent COVID-19. The sample comprised peripheral blood. The CDR3 sequence is CASSPGTGRGLYGYTF. The sequenced DNA is TGTGCCAGCAGCCCCGGGACAGGGAGGGGCCTCTATGGCTACACCTTC.